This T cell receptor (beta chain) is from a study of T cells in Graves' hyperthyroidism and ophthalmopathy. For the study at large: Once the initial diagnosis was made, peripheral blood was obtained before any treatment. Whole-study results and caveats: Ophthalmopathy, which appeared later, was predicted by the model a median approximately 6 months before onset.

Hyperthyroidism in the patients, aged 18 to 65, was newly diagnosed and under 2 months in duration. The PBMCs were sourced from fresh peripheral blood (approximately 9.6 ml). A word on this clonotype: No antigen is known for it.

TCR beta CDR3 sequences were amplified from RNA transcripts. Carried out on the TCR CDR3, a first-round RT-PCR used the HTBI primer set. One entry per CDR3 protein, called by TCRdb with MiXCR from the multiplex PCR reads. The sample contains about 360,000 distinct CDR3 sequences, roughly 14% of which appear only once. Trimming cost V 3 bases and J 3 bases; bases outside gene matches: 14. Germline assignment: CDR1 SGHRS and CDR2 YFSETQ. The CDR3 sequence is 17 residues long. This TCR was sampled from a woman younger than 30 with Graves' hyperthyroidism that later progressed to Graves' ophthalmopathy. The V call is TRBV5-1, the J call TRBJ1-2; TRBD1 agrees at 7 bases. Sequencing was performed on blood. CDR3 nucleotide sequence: TGCGCCAGCAGCTCCCTTGGCTCCCGGGACAGCGACTATGGCTACACCTTC. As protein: CASSSLGSRDSDYGYTF.